This record concerns one T cell receptor (beta chain) sequence. No cognate antigen has been identified for it. The cohort consisted of hundreds of healthy bone marrow donors. All cohort members were sampled while nominally healthy, although unrecorded immune exposures were likely present. The donor was CMV seronegative and was included in the group of about 350 seronegative cohort members. Each donor provided a peripheral blood sample, and peripheral blood mononuclear cells were used for TCR beta sequencing. The Qiagen DNeasy Blood Extraction Kit was used to extract genomic DNA from the blood cell samples. The sample belongs to a study of cytomegalovirus exposure and HLA in healthy donors (dated by TCRdb to 2016 to 2017). Some background on the complete study: An earlier analysis of 550 to 700 of the donors reported about 250 Gb of sequence data and 120 million or so unique TCR beta sequences from 190 million or so T cells. An early release that covered around 590 HLA-typed donors contained approximately 300 gigabases of sequencing data and 85 million to 100 million unique TCR sequences. Among the roughly 380 genotyped donors, under 90% belonged to the genetic ancestry cluster associated with self-reported Caucasian donors. The study aimed to test whether cataloging public T cell receptors could reveal signatures of past pathogen exposure. Using immunosequencing, the study profiled T cell repertoires from approximately 700 subjects and related those repertoires to cytomegalovirus serostatus. Along with the 666-subject first cohort, a separate validation cohort of over a hundred different subjects was used. High-throughput TCR immunosequencing, statistical association of individual TCRs with disease status, and machine learning were combined to predict cytomegalovirus infection status. In a later analysis, previously published TCR beta repertoires from about 640 donors were re-analyzed and high-resolution HLA genotyping was added so that TCR occurrence patterns could be studied. Rather than using new phenotypic data, the later analysis identified candidate immune exposures from TCR beta sequences and from how often those sequences occurred across donors. In an earlier analysis of 550 to 700 of the donors, high-throughput TCR beta sequencing was used to judge whether each TCR beta V gene segment behaved as functional or pseudogenic. Alongside the repertoire data, information on donor age, sex, ethnicity and CMV serostatus was compiled. In a later genetic analysis, genome-wide SNP genotypes for about 55% of the roughly 700 donors were used, and that subset was treated as a discovery cohort. All discovery cohort repertoires had been generated using a single sequencing platform. HLA typing covered class I and class II loci at four-digit resolution. Typing coverage differed by locus: A, B, C, DRB1 and DQB1 were typed in roughly 620-630 donors, DQA1 in 522, DPA1 in roughly 590, and DPB1 in approximately 450. Four to six DR-DQ haplotypes were handled as single units for association and clustering, since linkage in the cohort was strong. Among over 350 genotyped donors of the cohort, an average of about 240,000 unique TCR beta nucleotide sequences were sequenced per donor, 15% to 20% of them non-productive.

Findings and caveats that apply to the study as a whole: In a later genetic analysis, a missense DCLRE1C variant was associated with V-gene and J-gene trimming of TCR beta chains, and the association was replicated in an independent cohort. While some public TCRs were present in many individuals, most TCR sequences turned up only very rarely across donors. In a later analysis, HLA-associated TCR beta chains were found to be more clonally expanded and to have lower generation probabilities than equally common non-associated chains. The cohort was sequenced for TCR beta chains only, and without alpha or paired-chain data the features that could be detected were limited. The classifier was reported to diagnose cytomegalovirus status with high specificity and sensitivity in both the original cohort and the validation cohort. Specific HLA alleles were associated with roughly 16,000 TCR beta sequences at a false discovery rate of 0.05 in a later analysis. A cluster of highly shared sequence variants was judged likely to be a technical artifact of the sequencing pipeline. In a later analysis, several top co-occurrence clusters were reported to appear linked to parvovirus B19, influenza, CMV and Epstein-Barr virus. A later analysis found that TCR association rates varied across HLA loci, with DRB1 alleles showing the most associated TCRs and HLA-C alleles the fewest. The authors suggested that the approach could potentially be extended to other disease states and immunological phenotypes. Sequencing depth was assumed to be roughly uniform across donors in the presence/absence analyses, though that assumption may not hold. Strong co-occurrence of HLA alleles, especially DR and DQ, made assigning TCR associations to individual alleles difficult. Roughly 15 rarely observed V segments, including chromosome 9 orphons, were excluded from the earlier analysis of several hundred of the donors because counts were too low. Correlated functional status among segregating V segments might be attributable to linkage disequilibrium, but an unknown experimental factor could not be ruled out. Compared with the approximately 720-donor mean, donors in an Asian-associated ancestry cluster had fewer N-insertions in productive TCRs, according to a later genetic analysis. In vitro tests confirmed that a few of the cytomegalovirus-associated TCR beta chains recognize cytomegalovirus antigens. In the study, some 180 TCR beta chains were listed as associated with cytomegalovirus. A further reported finding was that TCR beta sequences accurately predicted the HLA-A and HLA-B alleles for most subjects in the first cohort. For the cohort, immune exposure information was limited to CMV serostatus. In an earlier analysis of 587 of the donors, most TCR beta V segments appeared in productive rearrangements about 87% or about 30% of the time, broadly matching IMGT annotations. Because HLA typing was missing for some donors at each locus, association tests included only the typed subset. A later analysis found that most CMV-associated TCR beta chains appeared HLA-restricted, with HLA associations seemingly driven largely by CMV exposure.

Library generation was performed with the immunoSEQ multiplex PCR assay. For the multiplex PCR, a mixture combining 60 forward primers for TCR Vbeta segments and 13 reverse primers for TCR Jbeta segments was used. The CDR3 region of rearranged TCR beta genes was amplified from genomic DNA with a multiplex PCR assay. Amplified TCR beta libraries were sequenced as 87-base-pair reads on the Illumina HiSeq System. The paper's data handling went like this. A later analysis tallied around 80 million unique TCR beta chains across the approximately 670 repertoires, and about 10 million of those chains were shared by two or more donors. To remove PCR and sequencing errors, raw reads were error-corrected and collapsed into unique sequences using a nearest-neighbor algorithm that merged closely related sequences. CDR3 sequences were aligned to IMGT reference sequences to assign V, D and J gene segments. For a sequence to be retained, at least a six-nucleotide match to both a V gene segment and a J gene segment was required. Rearrangements were called productive when the CDR3 lacked stop codons and stayed in frame with V and J; all others were non-productive. Following IMGT convention, CDR3 was defined as the stretch from the second conserved V-encoded cysteine to the conserved J-encoded phenylalanine. In an earlier analysis of more than 550 of the donors, sequences lacking an unambiguous match to a single V gene segment were excluded. In an earlier analysis of about 590 of the donors, a V segment was called functional when productive rearrangements were above 56.7%, and segregating when the standard deviation between donors exceeded 5%. A statistical classification framework was developed to diagnose cytomegalovirus status using the catalog of TCR beta chain sequences. In a later analysis, TCR nucleotide sequences were compared against IMGT/GENE-DB human TR gene sequences so that V and J genes could be assigned. A later analysis assigned CDR3 sequences and most-parsimonious VDJ recombination scenarios with the TCRdist pipeline. In a later analysis, each TCR beta chain was defined by its CDR3 amino acid sequence together with its V-gene family, and reads lacking a unique V-gene family were excluded. A later analysis removed 600 or so highly shared, low-generation-probability nucleotide sequences to deal with suspected cross-contamination and a sequencing artifact. For each public chain, a later analysis derived a clonal expansion index from normalized ranks of inferred template counts within each repertoire. Generation probabilities in a later analysis came from a VDJ recombination model fitted to out-of-frame rearrangements, and those results were checked against IGoR. In a later analysis, TCR-TCR, TCR-HLA and TCR-CMV co-occurrence was scored with hypergeometric tests, and a repertoire-size bias correction was applied to TCR pairs. To estimate false discovery rates, a later analysis permuted the HLA or CMV assignments 20 times. In a later analysis, co-occurring TCRs were grouped using DBSCAN, with TCRdist sequence similarity added in when clustering inside HLA-allele-positive subsets. For co-occurrence clustering, repertoires with fewer than 30,000 or more than 120,000 public chains were excluded, along with a handful of repertoires with anomalous nucleotide sharing. Sourced from immuneACCESS, this table was stored by TCRdb with only in-frame sequences that have V and J called. A share of the clones is absent; for the studies checked, an unresolved V gene accounts for under half, and the remainder has no known explanation. The V and J calls and clone size were taken over from that table, and D and trimming were inferred from the DNA. The sample's own table lists about 96,000 clones. The biggest ten clones account for 3% to 4% of the sample.

This receptor was taken from a woman in her thirties in good health and CMV-seronegative. Sequencing was carried out using PBMCs.

Here is the DNA: TGCGCCAGCAGCGTGACAGGGATGTACGACGAGCAGTACTTC. The translation is CASSVTGMYDEQYF. The rearranged chain carries TRBV5-1 and TRBJ2-7; 7 bases in the junction line up with TRBD1. Including cysteine and phenylalanine, the CDR3 has 14 amino acids. Only CDR3 DNA remains: 42 bases, in frame from the first base. CDR1 and CDR2 were assigned from the germline V gene as SGHRS and YFSETQ. Unmatched junction bases come to 9, with V trimmed by 4 bases and J by 5 bases.